A single sample is the source of the 20 T cell receptor beta chains below, sequenced in a study of blood T cell repertoires in COVID-19. The data were produced by immunoSEQ multiplex PCR, yet TCRdb's version contains in-frame clones alone and is incomplete. Among about 310,000 clones listed, around nine tenths were seen once. The sample taken for sequencing was PBMCs or T cells enriched from blood (not recorded which). The receptors shown here come from a woman aged 35 to 49 who had recovered from COVID-19.

The chain carries TRBV28 and TRBJ1-4, with a tentative D call TRBD1 (5 bases). The germline V gene encodes CDR1 MDHEN and CDR2 SYDVKM. V lost 3 bases, J lost 4 bases, and 27 bases lay in between. CDR3 length: 20 residues. Here the CDR3 DNA reads TGTGCCAGCAGTTTTTGGGGTAGGGGCGAACCTCCCTCGGGTAATGAAAAACTGTTTTTT. Protein: CASSFWGRGEPPSGNEKLFF.

The J gene is TRBJ2-5, the V gene TRBV28; a weak D match, TRBD2 (6 bases). V was cut by 4 bases and J by 2 bases, with 11 bases left in between. CDR1 is MDHEN, CDR2 SYDVKM, per germline. CDR3 length: 14 residues. The CDR3 DNA reads as TGTGCCAGCAGTTGGGGGGAGACTCAAGAGACCCAGTACTTC. Translation: CASSWGETQETQYF.

This CDR3 is CASSFPLDRGSLGTIYF. The CDR3 coding sequence is TGTGCCAGCAGCTTTCCTCTGGACAGGGGTTCTTTAGGCACCATATATTTT. The chain uses TRBV7-9 and TRBJ1-3; 9 nucleotides match TRBD1. Germline CDR1 reads SEHNR; CDR2 reads FQNEAQ (reference sequence). The CDR3 totals 17 residues. The ends lost 3 bases at V and 9 bases at J; junction bases unmatched: 15.

This chain joins TRBV30 and TRBJ2-3; no clear D gene. CDR1 is GTSNPN and CDR2 is SVGIG in the germline V gene (reference sequence). V lost 7 bases, J lost 6 bases, and 17 bases lay in between. This CDR3 has 13 residues. The DNA for the CDR3 is TGTGCCTCGGCGGTGGCCACTACGGATACGCAGTATTTT. It codes for CASAVATTDTQYF.

The rearrangement joins TRBV28 to TRBJ2-7, with TRBD1 matching over 7 bases. J gave up 3 bases and V 6 bases, and 8 bases lay outside the gene matches. Germline lookup yields CDR1 MDHEN and CDR2 SYDVKM. The CDR3 totals 14 residues. The CDR3 protein is CASRMTGNFYEQYF. DNA of the CDR3: TGTGCCAGCAGGATGACAGGGAACTTCTACGAGCAGTACTTC.

In this sample, this clone turned up once. The chain combines TRBV28 with TRBJ2-7; weak D call: TRBD1 (6 bases). The CDR3 has 15 amino acids. The germline gives CDR1 MDHEN, CDR2 SYDVKM. V was pared by 6 bases and J by 1 base, with 16 bases between. CDR3 bases: TGTGCCAGCAGCGTCACCGGGACAAGATCCTACGAGCAGTACTTC. It translates to CASSVTGTRSYEQYF.

V gene TRBV24-1 combines with J gene TRBJ1-4; 11 nucleotides align to TRBD1. After removal of 4 bases from V and 8 bases from J, the junction contained 5 bases not matched to a gene. Germline V lookup: CDR1 KGHDR, CDR2 SFDVKD. This CDR3 region has 15 residues. The CDR3 DNA is TGTGCCACCAGTGACACCGGGACAGGGGGAGAAAAACTGTTTTTT. It codes for CATSDTGTGGEKLFF.

This chain uses TRBV27 with TRBJ2-7; 7 bases map to TRBD2. Germline V lookup: CDR1 MNHEY, CDR2 SMNVEV (reference sequence). V lost 2 bases, J lost 4 bases, and 5 bases stayed unmatched. This CDR3 has 14 residues. CDR3 protein: CASSLRRELYEQYF. The DNA of the CDR3 is TGTGCCAGCAGTTTAAGGCGGGAGCTATACGAGCAGTACTTC.

The genes are TRBV29-1 and TRBJ1-1; 9 nucleotides match TRBD1. The CDR3 covers 13 residues. The J segment lost 5 bases and the V segment lost 5 bases, leaving 6 bases of the junction unmatched. CDR1 and CDR2 from the germline V gene are SQVTM and ANQGSEA. CDR3 in amino acids: CSVSGGQGTEAFF. The CDR3, as DNA: TGCAGCGTTTCCGGCGGACAGGGGACTGAAGCTTTCTTT.

CDR3 nucleotides: TGTGCCAGCAGCGTATCGACTTTAGCTAACTATGGCTACACCTTC. Its translation: CASSVSTLANYGYTF. This chain links TRBV9 with TRBJ1-2; D remains unclear. The CDR3 runs 15 residues. The germline gives CDR1 SGDLS, CDR2 YYNGEE. Trimming shortened V by 1 base and J by 0 bases, and 10 bases separated the two germline ends.

V is TRBV12-3 or TRBV12-4 and J is TRBJ1-1; D gene ambiguous. Trimming took off 9 bases at V and 1 base at J, with 9 bases between the two ends. This CDR3 contains 12 residues. In nucleotides, the CDR3 is TGTGCCAGTAACAACAGGAACACTGAAGCTTTCTTT. It translates to CASNNRNTEAFF.

The chain carries TRBV24-1 and TRBJ2-2, with 8 bases that match TRBD1. CDR1 is KGHDR, CDR2 SFDVKD, per germline. The V gene end was trimmed by 5 bases and the J gene end by 3 bases; junction bases not matched to a gene: 4. This CDR3 has 15 amino acids. CDR3 sequence (DNA): TGTGCCACCAGTGCCCCGACAGGGGACACCGGGGAGCTGTTTTTT. This gives the protein CATSAPTGDTGELFF.

V usage is TRBV28 and J usage is TRBJ1-4; D gene uncertain. Between the trimmed V and J ends, which lost 7 bases and 8 bases, there was a span of 17 bases. The CDR3 covers 14 residues. Germline V CDR1 and CDR2: MDHEN, SYDVKM. The CDR3 spells CASKGAGEGEKLFF. The CDR3 nucleotides read TGTGCCAGCAAAGGAGCGGGCGAAGGGGAAAAACTGTTTTTT.

The CDR3 reads CATSDPPAGLTDTQYF. The CDR3 nucleotides are TGTGCCACCAGTGACCCCCCGGCGGGCCTCACAGATACGCAGTATTTT. The V gene is TRBV24-1, the J gene TRBJ2-3; tentatively, D is TRBD2 (5 bases). The CDR3 extends over 16 amino acids. V was clipped by 4 bases and J by 2 bases, with 15 bases between them. Germline loops: CDR1 KGHDR, CDR2 SFDVKD.

The CDR3 spells CASSPAGGGGYGYTF. CDR3 sequence (DNA): TGTGCCAGCAGCCCGGCGGGAGGGGGCGGCTATGGCTACACCTTC. This chain joins TRBV7-9 and TRBJ1-2; 7 positions agree with TRBD1. Germline-derived CDR1 and CDR2 are SEHNR and FQNEAQ (reference sequence). J lost 4 bases, V lost 5 bases, and 10 bases had no gene match. The CDR3 totals 15 residues.

The chain employs TRBV10-1 and TRBJ1-2, with TRBD1 matching 7 bases. The junction had 6 bases not matched to a gene; V was cut back by 4 bases and J by 7 bases. There are 13 residues in the CDR3. Germline assignment: CDR1 WNHNN and CDR2 SYGVQD (reference sequence). The CDR3 reads CASSANRGTGYTF. In nucleotides, the CDR3 is TGCGCCAGCAGTGCGAACAGGGGCACTGGCTACACCTTC.

The chain carries TRBV2 and TRBJ2-7; 9 nucleotides line up with TRBD1. This CDR3 has 14 residues. V was clipped by 7 bases and J by 3 bases; unmatched bases: 7. Germline V gene sequence: CDR1 SNHLY, CDR2 FYNNEI. For the CDR3, the DNA is TGTGCCAGCACTTTAACAGGGGGCCGCTACGAGCAGTACTTC. Amino acid sequence: CASTLTGGRYEQYF.

V and J are TRBV7-9 and TRBJ2-3, with TRBD2 matching over 7 bases. Germline CDR1 reads SEHNR; CDR2 reads FQNEAQ (reference sequence). This CDR3 contains 16 residues. V lost 6 bases to trimming and J lost 3 bases; unmatched junction nucleotides: 12. The CDR3 DNA follows: TGTGCCAGCAGAGCCCGTAGAAGCGGGACTACAGATACGCAGTATTTT. This gives the protein CASRARRSGTTDTQYF.

The V call is TRBV4-2, the J call TRBJ2-7; 12 nucleotides match TRBD2. The CDR3 contains 18 residues. The germline gives CDR1 LGHNA, CDR2 YNFKEQ. The ends lost 1 base at V and 3 bases at J; junction bases unmatched: 10. CDR3 sequence reads: CASSQAELAGGDNYEQYF. CDR3 sequence (DNA): TGTGCCAGCAGCCAAGCGGAACTAGCGGGAGGTGATAACTACGAGCAGTACTTC.

This sequence joins TRBV9 and TRBJ1-3; TRBD1 matches 8 bases. Germline assignment: CDR1 SGDLS and CDR2 YYNGEE. J lost 0 bases, V lost 4 bases, and 6 bases had no gene match. The CDR3 has 16 residues. The CDR3 coding sequence is TGTGCCAGCAGCTTCTCGACAGGGGACTCTGGAAACACCATATATTTT. Translated: CASSFSTGDSGNTIYF.